Presented here are 25 T cell receptor beta chains from one specimen sequenced in a study of blood T cells in healthy people across ages. Through a sample-barcoded 5' primer and a J-beta primer mix, a second PCR was run for about 7 to 12 cycles. In TCRdb, the 5' RACE reads were re-called with MiXCR into one record per CDR3 protein. The repertoire holds around 1,500,000 distinct CDR3 sequences, 42% seen once, with 7.9% in the top ten. Sequenced material: blood. Receptors originate from a woman in her late teens or twenties in good health.

The chain couples TRBV7-6 to TRBJ2-1; 8 bases fit TRBD2. V trimming: 2 bases; J trimming: 7 bases; junction bases outside the gene matches: 10. The CDR3 runs to 16 residues. Germline-derived CDR1 and CDR2 are SGHVS and FNYEAQ. The CDR3 sequence: CASSLRDGRVGNEQFF. Written as DNA, the CDR3 is TGTGCCAGCAGCTTAAGGGACGGGAGGGTAGGGAATGAGCAGTTCTTC.

The V and J genes are TRBV28 and TRBJ1-1; D perhaps matches TRBD1 (6 bases). CDR1 MDHEN and CDR2 SYDVKM come from the germline V gene. CDR3 size: 12 residues. V was clipped by 6 bases and J by 3 bases, with 8 bases between them. This CDR3 is CASSGQYTEAFF. The CDR3 region has the DNA TGTGCCAGCAGCGGACAGTACACTGAAGCTTTCTTT.

The chain carries TRBV2 and TRBJ2-3; TRBD2 aligns across 11 bases. From germline, CDR1 is SNHLY and CDR2 FYNNEI. Unmatched junction bases numbered 5, after V lost 4 bases and J lost 5 bases. There are 15 residues in the CDR3. The CDR3: CASSVLAGGLDTQYF. CDR3 nucleotide sequence: TGTGCCAGCAGTGTTTTAGCGGGGGGGCTAGATACGCAGTATTTT. The variable domain in full, completed from reference TRBV2 and TRBJ2-3, reads EPEVTQTPSHQVTQMGQEVILRCVPISNHLYFYWYRQILGQKVEFLVSFYNNEISEKSEIFDDQFSVERPDGSNFTLKIRSTKLEDSAMYFCASSVLAGGLDTQYFGPGTRLTVL.

The rearrangement joins TRBV10-3 to TRBJ1-1; D remains ambiguous. The V gene's germline CDR1 is ENHRY and CDR2 SYGVKD. This CDR3 is 13 amino acids long. With 0 bases removed from V and 3 bases from J, the gap between germline ends came to 5 bases. The chain's CDR3 is CAISESGYTEAFF. As DNA, the CDR3 is TGTGCCATCAGTGAGTCCGGGTACACTGAAGCTTTCTTT.

The sample holds a few counts of this clonotype. This rearrangement joins TRBV5-5 to TRBJ2-7; 10 nucleotides align to TRBD1. Germline CDR1 and CDR2: SGHKS and YYEKEE (reference sequence). After removal of 4 bases from V and 2 bases from J, the junction contained 9 bases not matched to a gene. The CDR3 totals 16 residues. The CDR3 DNA reads as TGTGCCAGCAGCAAGACCGGACAGGGGGGGACCTACGAGCAGTACTTC. This encodes CASSKTGQGGTYEQYF.

J is TRBJ2-7 and V is TRBV29-1, with 10 bases fitting TRBD2. CDR1 and CDR2 (germline): SQVTM, ANQGSEA. After removal of 0 bases from V and 7 bases from J, the junction contained 6 bases not matched to a gene. The CDR3 extends over 14 amino acids. The CDR3 nucleotides are TGCAGCGTTGAAGATCGGGGGACTAGCGATGAGCAGTACTTC. The encoded protein is CSVEDRGTSDEQYF.

Only a few counts were recorded for this clonotype. The chain combines TRBV7-4 with TRBJ1-4; D gene ambiguous. Germline CDR1 is SGHVT and CDR2 is SQSDAQ. Trimming removed 5 bases from V and 0 bases from J, with 10 bases in between. The CDR3 spans 15 residues. This CDR3 reads CASSRHGATNEKLFF. The DNA of the CDR3 is TGTGCCAGCAGCCGCCACGGTGCAACTAATGAAAAACTGTTTTTT. Based on the CDR3 plus reference TRBV7-4 and TRBJ1-4, the full variable domain is GAGVSQSPRYKVAKRGRDVALRCDSISGHVTLYWYRQTLGQGSEVLTYSQSDAQRDKSGRPSGRFSAERPERSVSTLKIQRTEQGDSAVYLCASSRHGATNEKLFFGSGTQLSVL.

This chain uses TRBV4-1 with TRBJ2-7; D possibly corresponds to TRBD1 (5 bases). With the DNA end fitting TRBJ2-5 better, the J assignment may be wrong. The length of the CDR3 is 15 residues. Germline CDR1 reads MGHRA; CDR2 reads YSYEKL. CDR3 in amino acids: CASSQDWPGPLTQYF. In nucleotides, the CDR3 is TGCGCCAGCAGCCAAGATTGGCCAGGGCCACTGACCCAGTACTTC.

This clonotype occurred a few times. This rearrangement joins TRBV29-1 to TRBJ2-2, with D possibly being TRBD1 (5 bases). V dropped 7 bases and J dropped 0 bases, with 9 bases sitting between them. This CDR3 has 13 amino acids. Germline V CDR1 and CDR2: SQVTM, ANQGSEA. The CDR3 DNA is TGCAGCGGATCAGGGTCGAACACCGGGGAGCTGTTTTTT. Protein product: CSGSGSNTGELFF.

There are a few counts of this clonotype. The chain recombines TRBV3-1 with TRBJ2-5; tentatively, D is TRBD1 (7 bases). Germline V gives CDR1 LGHDT, CDR2 YNNKEL (reference sequence). CDR3 size: 13 residues. Trimming removed 4 bases at V and 3 bases at J, with 9 bases between. This chain's CDR3 is CASSRRGEETQYF. The CDR3 DNA is TGTGCCAGCAGCCGCAGGGGGGAAGAGACCCAGTACTTC.

In DNA form, the CDR3 reads TGTGCCAGCAGGGGCCCGGGACTAGCCTACAATGAGCAGTTCTTC. Protein product: CASRGPGLAYNEQFF. The gene calls are TRBV2 and TRBJ2-1, with 8 bases matching TRBD2. The germline CDR1 and CDR2 sequences are SNHLY and FYNNEI. Trimming at V came to 6 bases and at J to 2 bases, leaving 6 bases not matched to a gene. This CDR3 is 15 amino acids long.

This clonotype was detected once. Relative to the germline gene, one junction end is altered; a read error may explain this. The genes are TRBV6-6 and TRBJ2-1; unclear D gene. CDR1 MNHNY and CDR2 SVGAGI come from the germline V gene (reference sequence). The CDR3 covers 12 residues. CDR3 residues: CVSSKGQSEQFF. The CDR3 coding sequence is TGTGTCAGCAGTAAAGGCCAGTCTGAGCAGTTCTTC.

The chain recombines TRBV2 with TRBJ1-2; no reliable D call. CDR1 and CDR2 (germline): SNHLY, FYNNEI. The CDR3 runs 12 residues. V lost 6 bases and J lost 4, with 9 bases in between. CDR3 DNA sequence: TGTGCCAGCAGCGTACATACCTATGGCTACACCTTC. Amino acid sequence: CASSVHTYGYTF.

This clonotype occurred a few times. The genes are TRBV5-1 and TRBJ2-4; 9 bases agree with TRBD1. The CDR3 is 15 amino acids. Germline trimming cut 1 base from V and 4 bases from J; bases unmatched to any gene: 3. Germline loops: CDR1 SGHRS, CDR2 YFSETQ. The CDR3, as DNA: TGCGCCAGCAGCTTGTCCGGACAGGGGAAAAACATTCAGTACTTC. This gives the protein CASSLSGQGKNIQYF.

In this sample, this clonotype turned up many times. The chain carries TRBV10-3 and TRBJ1-1, with 9 bases lining up with TRBD1. Trimming removed 6 bases from V and 0 bases from J; junction bases left unmatched: 5. Germline V gives CDR1 ENHRY, CDR2 SYGVKD. The CDR3 extends over 15 amino acids. The CDR3 loop is CAIRGTGNMNTEAFF. CDR3 DNA: TGTGCCATCAGAGGGACAGGGAATATGAACACTGAAGCTTTCTTT.

This chain uses TRBV20-1 with TRBJ2-5, with a possible D match to TRBD1 (6 bases). V gave up 1 base and J gave up 5 bases, with 23 bases separating them. Germline-derived CDR1 and CDR2 are DFQATT and SNEGSKA (reference sequence). CDR3 length equals 17 residues. DNA of the CDR3: TGCAGTGCTAGAGTAGTGGGACGGACAGACCTAGGGGAGACCCAGTACTTC. Its translation: CSARVVGRTDLGETQYF.

This rearrangement joins TRBV10-3 to TRBJ2-7; D perhaps matches TRBD2 (5 bases). The CDR3 runs 17 residues. The germline V and J ends were trimmed by 0 bases and 4 bases, with 19 bases remaining between them. CDR1 and CDR2 from the germline V gene are ENHRY and SYGVKD. The CDR3 region is CAISESQVVAKKYEQYF. In DNA, the CDR3 is TGTGCCATCAGTGAGTCCCAGGTGGTAGCGAAAAAATACGAGCAGTACTTC.

The rearrangement uses TRBV10-3 and TRBJ2-4; the match to TRBD1 covers 10 bases. Judging by the DNA end, TRBJ2-7 fits better; the J call may be wrong. There are 14 residues in the CDR3. Germline lookup yields CDR1 ENHRY and CDR2 SYGVKD. The CDR3, as DNA: TGTGCCATCAGCGGACAGGGGGTAGATAACGAGCAGTACTTC. It is translated as CAISGQGVDNEQYF.

There are a few counts of this clonotype. The chain recombines TRBV3-1 with TRBJ2-7; 8 bases fit TRBD1. With V trimmed by 4 bases and J by 0 bases, 5 bases remained unmatched. The V gene's germline CDR1 is LGHDT and CDR2 YNNKEL (reference sequence). The CDR3 spans 15 residues. This chain's CDR3 is CASSRGQDSSYEQYF. The DNA of the CDR3 is TGTGCCAGCAGCCGGGGACAGGATAGCTCCTACGAGCAGTACTTC.

The chain recombines TRBV4-1 with TRBJ2-1, with a possible D match to TRBD1 (6 bases). Germline V lookup: CDR1 MGHRA, CDR2 YSYEKL. Trimming cost V 0 bases and J 1 base, with 10 bases left between them. This CDR3 contains 16 residues. The CDR3 spells CASSQDNGQSYNEQFF. The CDR3 coding sequence is TGCGCCAGCAGCCAAGATAATGGACAGTCCTACAATGAGCAGTTCTTC.

As for this clonotype: Just one base apart from a much larger clone, this may be a read error. V is TRBV7-8 and J is TRBJ2-1; 8 bases map to TRBD2. The J call is doubtful: the DNA matches TRBJ2-7 better. CDR1 is SGHVS, CDR2 FQNEAQ, per germline. The CDR3 totals 17 residues. The CDR3 coding sequence is TGTGCCAGCAGCGCCAGACTAGCGATACCTACCTACAATGAGCAGTACTTC. It is translated as CASSARLAIPTYNEQYF.

The sample holds a few counts of this clonotype. The J gene is TRBJ1-2, the V gene TRBV6-4; D possibly corresponds to TRBD1 (5 bases). The CDR3 loop spans 14 amino acids. Between the trimmed V and J ends, which lost 6 bases and 4 bases, there was a span of 15 bases. CDR1 is MRHNA and CDR2 is SNTAGT in the germline V gene. This CDR3 is CASSPTGTSYGYTF. CDR3 DNA sequence: TGTGCCAGCAGCCCTACCGGGACCTCCTATGGCTACACCTTC.

The chain employs TRBV7-8 and TRBJ2-4, with 7 bases fitting TRBD2. With the DNA end fitting TRBJ2-7 better, the J assignment may be wrong. There are 14 residues in the CDR3. Germline values: CDR1 SGHVS, CDR2 FQNEAQ. The CDR3 bases are TGTGCCAGCAGCTGGCGGGGGACCCCCTACGAGCAGTACTTC. Its translation is CASSWRGTPYEQYF.

This clonotype was picked up one time. The V and J genes are TRBV7-2 and TRBJ1-1; 7 bases align to TRBD1. V was pared by 3 bases and J by 0 bases, with 4 bases of the junction left unmatched. Germline values: CDR1 SGHTA, CDR2 FQGNSA. This CDR3 has 15 residues. The CDR3 loop reads CASSFVGQMNTEAFF. The CDR3 coding sequence is TGTGCCAGCAGCTTCGTGGGACAGATGAACACTGAAGCTTTCTTT. The full variable domain, in which reference TRBV7-2 and TRBJ1-1 provide the parts outside the CDR3, is GAGVSQSPSNKVTEKGKDVELRCDPISGHTALYWYRQSLGQGLEFLIYFQGNSAPDKSGLPSDRFSAERTGGSVSTLTIQRTQQEDSAVYLCASSFVGQMNTEAFFGQGTRLTVV.

The rearrangement uses TRBV4-2 and TRBJ2-5; weak D call: TRBD1 (6 bases). Between the trimmed V and J ends, which lost 6 bases and 11 bases, there was a span of 19 bases. The V gene's germline CDR1 is LGHNA and CDR2 YNFKEQ. The CDR3 sequence is 13 residues long. The CDR3 loop is CASRGVGDNEQYF. CDR3 sequence (DNA): TGTGCCAGCAGGGGAGTAGGGGACAATGAGCAGTACTTC.